What follows are 25 T cell receptor beta chains derived from one specimen sequenced in a study of neurological immune-mediated disorders. TCRdb redid the calling of the 5' RACE reads with MiXCR, one entry per CDR3 protein. Among approximately 74,000 distinct CDR3 sequences listed, roughly 5.6% were seen once. The sample consisted of PBMCs. These receptors were taken from a young man with multiple sclerosis.

This clonotype appeared many times. The gene calls are TRBV7-6 and TRBJ2-7, with D uncertain. The germline gives CDR1 SGHVS, CDR2 FNYEAQ. V lost 4 bases, J lost 5 bases, and 15 bases lay in between. There are 14 residues in the CDR3. The chain's CDR3 is CASSSSTAAHEQYF. Written as DNA, the CDR3 is TGTGCCAGCAGCTCCTCGACCGCTGCACACGAGCAGTACTTC.

Many counts were recorded for this clonotype. The chain uses TRBV12-3 or TRBV12-4 and TRBJ1-2; possible D gene TRBD1, 5 bases. Trimming cost V 2 bases and J 7 bases, with 11 bases left between them. The CDR3 has 13 residues. The CDR3 bases are TGTGCCAGCAGTTTATCAGGGTCGCGTGGCTACACCTTC. Translating it yields CASSLSGSRGYTF.

This clonotype was observed a handful of times. At one end, the junction sequence differs from germline, possibly due to a read error. CDR3 bases: TGCAGCGTTGGCGAGAATAGCAATCAGCCCCAGAATTTT. This translates into CSVGENSNQPQNF. This rearrangement joins TRBV29-1 to TRBJ1-5, with no clear D. This CDR3 has 13 residues. CDR1 and CDR2 from the germline V gene are SQVTM and ANQGSEA.

This clonotype was counted ten times or more. The chain links TRBV27 to TRBJ1-1, with D possibly matching TRBD1 (5 bases). The CDR3 consists of 14 residues. V was clipped by 5 bases and J by 2 bases, with 12 bases between them. Germline V gives CDR1 MNHEY, CDR2 SMNVEV (reference sequence). CDR3 nucleotides: TGTGCCAGCAGTGTGGGACCGGTAAACACTGAAGCTTTCTTT. Its protein is CASSVGPVNTEAFF.

This clonotype was recorded a few times. The V call is TRBV20-1, the J call TRBJ2-7; TRBD2 is a possible D gene (6 bases). Germline CDR1 reads DFQATT; CDR2 reads SNEGSKA (reference sequence). The CDR3 extends over 10 amino acids. CDR3 nucleotide sequence: TGCAGCCCCGCGCGGGGTGAGCAGTACTTC. Protein: CSPARGEQYF.

This clonotype has a count of ten or more. V usage is TRBV7-3 and J usage is TRBJ2-7; 9 bases agree with TRBD1. The CDR3 is 15 residues long. From germline, CDR1 is SGHTA and CDR2 FQGTGA. The trim removed 5 bases at V and 5 bases at J, leaving 10 bases unmatched. Here the CDR3 reads CASSIQGATFNEQYF. CDR3 sequence (DNA): TGTGCCAGCAGCATACAGGGGGCGACCTTTAACGAGCAGTACTTC.

This clonotype was recorded at least ten times. The chain has TRBV5-1 and TRBJ2-3, with 7 positions matching TRBD1. The CDR3 is 15 amino acids. V was clipped by 3 bases and J by 0 bases; unmatched bases: 4. Germline V gene lookup returns CDR1 SGHRS and CDR2 YFSETQ. CDR3: CASSSGQASTDTQYF. The DNA of the CDR3 is TGCGCCAGCAGCTCCGGACAGGCTAGCACAGATACGCAGTATTTT. The full variable domain, with the rest looked up from reference TRBV5-1 and TRBJ2-3, is KAGVTQTPRYLIKTRGQQVTLSCSPISGHRSVSWYQQTPGQGLQFLFEYFSETQRNKGNFPGRFSGRQFSNSRSEMNVSTLELGDSALYLCASSSGQASTDTQYFGPGTRLTVL.

This clonotype has at least ten counts. V gene TRBV5-1 combines with J gene TRBJ2-7; 10 nucleotides line up with TRBD2. The trim removed 6 bases at V and 6 bases at J, leaving 9 bases unmatched. Germline CDR1 and CDR2: SGHRS and YFSETQ. The CDR3 has 14 amino acids. CDR3 region: CASNDPSGSSEQYF. The CDR3 DNA sequence: TGCGCCAGCAACGATCCTAGCGGGAGTTCCGAGCAGTACTTC.

This clonotype came up many times. The V call is TRBV20-1, the J call TRBJ2-7, with D unresolved. Germline V lookup: CDR1 DFQATT, CDR2 SNEGSKA (reference sequence). CDR3 length equals 11 residues. The germline V and J ends were trimmed by 7 bases and 0 bases, with 7 bases remaining between them. CDR3 sequence reads: CSVIGSYEQYF. DNA for the CDR3: TGCAGTGTCATCGGCTCCTACGAGCAGTACTTC.

A few counts support this clonotype. The chain uses TRBV12-3 or TRBV12-4 and TRBJ1-1; D is unclear. CDR3 length equals 14 residues. V was trimmed by 6 bases and J by 1 base, leaving 12 bases between them. CDR3: CASREGKRNTEAFF. CDR3 nucleotide sequence: TGTGCCAGCAGGGAGGGAAAGCGGAACACTGAAGCTTTCTTT.

This clonotype has just a few counts. The CDR3 DNA reads TGTGCCAGCAGTAAGACAGGGTACGGCGAGCAGTACTTC. The encoded protein is CASSKTGYGEQYF. The chain employs TRBV6-1 and TRBJ2-7; the match to TRBD1 covers 7 bases. The CDR3 has 13 residues. Losses at the gene ends were 5 bases for V and 6 bases for J; bases not matched to a gene: 7. Germline assignment: CDR1 MNHNS and CDR2 SASEGT.

This clonotype was counted many times. The rearrangement uses TRBV11-2 and TRBJ1-6; D call uncertain. The CDR3 consists of 20 residues. The ends were cut back, 5 bases at V and 0 bases at J, with 23 bases in the middle. Germline lookup yields CDR1 SGHAT and CDR2 FQNNGV. The CDR3 bases are TGTGCCAGCAGCACCATCCGCGCGGCAGGCTCGAGCTCCTATAATTCACCCCTCCACTTT. Translated, it gives CASSTIRAAGSSSYNSPLHF.

This clonotype came up many times. The rearrangement links TRBV7-6 to TRBJ2-1; possible D gene TRBD2, 5 bases. V gave up 4 bases and J gave up 8 bases, with 15 bases separating them. Germline values: CDR1 SGHVS, CDR2 FNYEAQ. This CDR3 is 14 amino acids long. CDR3 region: CASSSVGVYDEQFF. The CDR3 region has the DNA TGTGCCAGCAGCTCCGTCGGGGTGTACGATGAGCAGTTCTTC.

This clonotype was seen at least ten times. V is TRBV9 and J is TRBJ1-1; TRBD1 agrees at 7 bases. CDR3 length equals 13 residues. Trimming took 3 bases from V and 6 from J; bases not matched to a gene: 5. CDR1 is SGDLS and CDR2 is YYNGEE in the germline V gene. CDR3 DNA sequence: TGTGCCAGCAGCGCACAGGGGTGGCCTGAAGCTTTCTTT. Its protein is CASSAQGWPEAFF.

In the case of this clonotype: A much larger clone differs by one base, so this may be a read error. This rearrangement joins TRBV7-2 to TRBJ2-6; D might be TRBD1 (5 bases). The CDR3 is 14 amino acids. Germline CDR1 is SGHTA and CDR2 is FQGNSA. The CDR3 sequence: CASSSNSGAKVLTF. CDR3 in DNA: TGTGCCAGCAGTTCGAACTCTGGGGCCAAAGTCCTGACTTTC.

V is TRBV9 and J is TRBJ1-5; perhaps TRBD1 as D (5 bases). Trimming took 0 bases from V and 7 from J, leaving 11 bases between them. Germline lookup yields CDR1 SGDLS and CDR2 YYNGEE. This CDR3 region has 14 residues. In DNA form, the CDR3 reads TGTGCCAGCAGCGTAGGCCCAGGGTTGCAGCCCCAGCATTTT. Its protein product is CASSVGPGLQPQHF.

This clonotype appeared many times. CDR3 in amino acids: CASRYGDEQYF. The CDR3 DNA follows: TGTGCCAGCAGGTACGGGGACGAGCAGTACTTC. The genes are TRBV7-9 and TRBJ2-7; tentative D call: TRBD2 (5 bases). The germline gives CDR1 SEHNR, CDR2 FQNEAQ (reference sequence). This CDR3 is built from 11 residues. V lost 6 bases, J lost 5 bases, and 8 bases lay in between. The variable domain in full, completed from reference TRBV7-9 and TRBJ2-7, reads DTGVSQNPRHKITKRGQNVTFRCDPISEHNRLYWYRQTLGQGPEFLTYFQNEAQLEKSRLLSDRFSAERPKGSFSTLEIQRTEQGDSAMYLCASRYGDEQYFGPGTRLTVT.

This clonotype was picked up many times. The chain is built from TRBV6-2 or TRBV6-3 and TRBJ2-3, with D perhaps matching TRBD2 (6 bases). Germline V gene sequence: CDR1 MNHEY, CDR2 SVGEGT. Trimming cost V 4 bases and J 2 bases, with 10 bases left between them. There are 14 residues in the CDR3. CDR3 DNA: TGTGCCAGCAGTTCCCTAGCGATCACAGATACGCAGTATTTT. Translating gives CASSSLAITDTQYF.

With respect to this clonotype: A junction end diverges from the germline sequence, so it may reflect a read error. The chain couples TRBV6-2 or TRBV6-3 to TRBJ1-4; unclear D gene. This CDR3 has 12 amino acids. From germline, CDR1 is MNHEY and CDR2 SVGEGT. CDR3 coding DNA: TGTGCCAGCAGTCCAACGAGCGGGTTCTCAATTTTT. Amino acid sequence: CASSPTSGFSIF.

This clonotype was found a few times. The chain links TRBV11-2 to TRBJ2-3; 8 bases are shared with TRBD1. The CDR3 is 13 amino acids. V was clipped by 7 bases and J by 12 bases; unmatched bases: 12. Germline CDR1 and CDR2: SGHAT and FQNNGV. The CDR3 DNA reads TGTGCCAGCATCCCATCAGGGGGCCTTCATCAGTATTTT. Encoded protein: CASIPSGGLHQYF.

This clonotype showed up many times. V is TRBV5-1 and J is TRBJ2-3; TRBD2 is a possible D gene (5 bases). Trimming took 4 bases from V and 2 from J, leaving 11 bases between them. Germline V CDR1 and CDR2: SGHRS, YFSETQ. The CDR3 length is 14 residues. The chain's CDR3 is CASSLTRYTDTQYF. The CDR3 DNA reads TGCGCCAGCAGCCTCACTAGATACACAGATACGCAGTATTTT.

The table lists this clonotype with many counts. The junction does not match germline at one end; this may be a read error. This CDR3 is CASSQDETDNQPQNF. CDR3 DNA sequence: TGTGCCAGCAGCCAAGATGAAACGGACAATCAGCCCCAGAATTTT. This chain connects TRBV3-1 to TRBJ1-5, with D tentatively TRBD1 (5 bases). The germline gives CDR1 LGHDT, CDR2 YNNKEL (reference sequence). The CDR3 runs 15 residues. The full variable domain, with the rest looked up from reference TRBV3-1 and TRBJ1-5, is DTAVSQTPKYLVTQMGNDKSIKCEQNLGHDTMYWYKQDSKKFLKIMFSYNNKELIINETVPNRFSPKSPDKAHLNLHINSLELGDSAVYFCASSQDETDNQPQNFGDGTRLSIL.

This clonotype was recorded at least ten times. The V gene is TRBV20-1, the J gene TRBJ1-5, with a weak D call TRBD1 (6 bases). Trimming stripped 6 bases from V and 6 bases from J, with 9 bases between. This CDR3 has 11 amino acids. CDR1 is DFQATT and CDR2 is SNEGSKA in the germline V gene (reference sequence). The CDR3 DNA sequence: TGCAGTGCGCAGGGGACTCAGCCCCAGCATTTT. The encoded protein is CSAQGTQPQHF.

This clonotype came up many times. The rearrangement uses TRBV10-3 and TRBJ1-5; TRBD1 matches at 9 bases. CDR3 size: 13 residues. CDR1 and CDR2 (germline): ENHRY, SYGVKD. V shed 4 bases, J shed 5 bases, and the junction held 0 bases outside the gene matches. Written as DNA, the CDR3 is TGTGCCATCAGTGGGACAGGGGATCAGCCCCAGCATTTT. Protein: CAISGTGDQPQHF.

This clonotype appeared many times. This chain uses TRBV9 with TRBJ2-5; weak D call: TRBD1 (6 bases). The CDR3 is 15 amino acids. V lost 6 bases and J 5 bases, leaving 20 bases between the germline ends. The germline CDR1 and CDR2 sequences are SGDLS and YYNGEE. In DNA, the CDR3 is TGTGCCAGCACCTCAAGCCATCTCCAGGGGGAGACCCAGTACTTC. Translation: CASTSSHLQGETQYF.